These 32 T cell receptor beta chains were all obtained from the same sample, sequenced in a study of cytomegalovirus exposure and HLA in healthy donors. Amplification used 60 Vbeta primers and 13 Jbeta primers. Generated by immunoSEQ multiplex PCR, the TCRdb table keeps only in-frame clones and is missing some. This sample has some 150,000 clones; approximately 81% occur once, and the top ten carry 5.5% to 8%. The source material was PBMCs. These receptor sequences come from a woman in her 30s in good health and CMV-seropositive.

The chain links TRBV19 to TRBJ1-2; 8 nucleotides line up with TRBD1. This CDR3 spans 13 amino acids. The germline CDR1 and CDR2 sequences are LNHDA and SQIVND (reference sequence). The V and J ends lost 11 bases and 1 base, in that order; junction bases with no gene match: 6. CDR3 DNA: TGTGCCTCGGCAGGGGGCGATAACTATGGCTACACCTTC. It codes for CASAGGDNYGYTF.

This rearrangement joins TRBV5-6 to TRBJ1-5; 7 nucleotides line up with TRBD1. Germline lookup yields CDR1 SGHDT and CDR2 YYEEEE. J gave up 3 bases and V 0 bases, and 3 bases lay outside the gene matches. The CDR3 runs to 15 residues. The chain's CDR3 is CASSLGQGLNQPQHF. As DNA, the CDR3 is TGTGCCAGCAGCTTGGGACAGGGCCTCAATCAGCCCCAGCATTTT.

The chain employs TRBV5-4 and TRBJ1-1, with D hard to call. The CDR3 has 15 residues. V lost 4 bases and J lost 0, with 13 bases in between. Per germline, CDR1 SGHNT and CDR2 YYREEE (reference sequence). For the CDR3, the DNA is TGTGCCAGCAGCGATTGGAGGGCGCTGAACACTGAAGCTTTCTTT. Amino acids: CASSDWRALNTEAFF.

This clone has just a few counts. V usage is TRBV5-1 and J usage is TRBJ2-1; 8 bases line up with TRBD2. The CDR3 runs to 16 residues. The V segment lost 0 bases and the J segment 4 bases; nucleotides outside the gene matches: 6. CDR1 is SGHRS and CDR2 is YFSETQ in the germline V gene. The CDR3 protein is CASSLVPGLEYNEQFF. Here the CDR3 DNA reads TGCGCCAGCAGCTTGGTACCGGGACTAGAATACAATGAGCAGTTCTTC.

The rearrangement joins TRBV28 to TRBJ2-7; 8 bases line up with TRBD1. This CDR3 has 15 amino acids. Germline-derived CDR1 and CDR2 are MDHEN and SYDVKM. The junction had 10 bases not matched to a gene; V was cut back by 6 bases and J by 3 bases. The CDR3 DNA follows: TGTGCCAGCAGCTCCCCAGGGGGCAGGCTCTACGAGCAGTACTTC. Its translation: CASSSPGGRLYEQYF.

CDR3 nucleotide sequence: TGTGCCAGCAGCTTGACAGGGGGCGGCTATCAGCCCCAGCATTTT. Its protein product is CASSLTGGGYQPQHF. The gene calls are TRBV11-2 and TRBJ1-5; TRBD1 matches 10 bases. The CDR3 totals 15 residues. From germline, CDR1 is SGHAT and CDR2 FQNNGV. The V and J ends lost 3 bases and 5 bases, in that order; junction bases with no gene match: 4. The entire variable domain, with the rest obtained from reference TRBV11-2 and TRBJ1-5, is as follows: EAGVAQSPRYKIIEKRQSVAFWCNPISGHATLYWYQQILGQGPKLLIQFQNNGVVDDSQLPKDRFSAERLKGVDSTLKIQPAKLEDSAVYLCASSLTGGGYQPQHFGDGTRLSIL.

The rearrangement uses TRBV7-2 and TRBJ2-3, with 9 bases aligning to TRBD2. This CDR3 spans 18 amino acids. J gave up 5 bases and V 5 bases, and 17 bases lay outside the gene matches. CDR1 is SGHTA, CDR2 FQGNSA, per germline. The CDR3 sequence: CASSPRLISGGFGDTQYF. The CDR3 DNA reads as TGTGCCAGCAGCCCGCGACTTATCAGCGGGGGGTTTGGAGATACGCAGTATTTT.

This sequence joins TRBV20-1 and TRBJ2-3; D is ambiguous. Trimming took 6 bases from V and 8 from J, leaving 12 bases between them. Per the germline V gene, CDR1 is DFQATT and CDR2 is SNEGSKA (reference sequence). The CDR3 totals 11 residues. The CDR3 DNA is TGCAGTGCCACCTATACCCTTACGCAGTATTTT. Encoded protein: CSATYTLTQYF.

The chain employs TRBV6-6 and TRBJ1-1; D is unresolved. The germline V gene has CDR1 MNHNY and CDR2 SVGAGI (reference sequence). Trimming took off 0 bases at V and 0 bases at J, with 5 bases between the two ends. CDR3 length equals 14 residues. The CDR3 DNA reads TGTGCCAGCAGTTACTCGACAATGAACACTGAAGCTTTCTTT. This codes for CASSYSTMNTEAFF.

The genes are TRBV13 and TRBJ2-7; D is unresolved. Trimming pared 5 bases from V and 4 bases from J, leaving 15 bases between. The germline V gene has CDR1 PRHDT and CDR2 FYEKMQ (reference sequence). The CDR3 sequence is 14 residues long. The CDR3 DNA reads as TGTGCCAGCAGCGATCGACACGGTGTGTACGAGCAGTACTTC. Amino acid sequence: CASSDRHGVYEQYF.

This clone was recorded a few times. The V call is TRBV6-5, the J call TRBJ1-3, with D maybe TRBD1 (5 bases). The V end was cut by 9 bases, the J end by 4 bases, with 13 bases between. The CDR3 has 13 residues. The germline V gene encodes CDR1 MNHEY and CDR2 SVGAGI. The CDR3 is CASLSPGGNTIYF. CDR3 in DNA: TGTGCCAGTCTCTCGCCAGGGGGAAACACCATATATTTT.

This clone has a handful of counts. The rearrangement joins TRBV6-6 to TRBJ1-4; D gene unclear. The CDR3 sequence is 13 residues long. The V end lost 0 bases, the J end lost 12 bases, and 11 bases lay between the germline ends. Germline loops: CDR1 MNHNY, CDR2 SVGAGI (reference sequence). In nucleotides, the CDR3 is TGTGCCAGCAGTTACTCCTCGGTATCGCAACTGTTTTTT. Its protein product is CASSYSSVSQLFF.

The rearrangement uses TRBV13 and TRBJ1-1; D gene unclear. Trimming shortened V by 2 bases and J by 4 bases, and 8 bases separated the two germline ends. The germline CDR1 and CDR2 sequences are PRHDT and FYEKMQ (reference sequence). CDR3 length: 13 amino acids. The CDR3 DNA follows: TGTGCCAGCAGCTTAACCTATTTCACTGAAGCTTTCTTT. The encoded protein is CASSLTYFTEAFF.

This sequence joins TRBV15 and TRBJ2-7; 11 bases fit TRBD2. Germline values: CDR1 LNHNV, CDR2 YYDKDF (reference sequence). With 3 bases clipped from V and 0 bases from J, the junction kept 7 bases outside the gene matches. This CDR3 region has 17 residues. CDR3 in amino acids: CATSRLAGGDLSYEQYF. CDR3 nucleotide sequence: TGTGCCACCAGCAGGCTAGCGGGGGGCGACCTCTCCTACGAGCAGTACTTC.

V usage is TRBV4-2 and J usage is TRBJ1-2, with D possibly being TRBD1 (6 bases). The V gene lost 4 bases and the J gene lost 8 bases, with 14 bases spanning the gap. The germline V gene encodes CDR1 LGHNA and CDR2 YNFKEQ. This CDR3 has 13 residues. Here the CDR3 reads CASSPTGNLGYTF. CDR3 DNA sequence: TGTGCCAGCAGCCCTACAGGGAATCTGGGCTACACCTTC.

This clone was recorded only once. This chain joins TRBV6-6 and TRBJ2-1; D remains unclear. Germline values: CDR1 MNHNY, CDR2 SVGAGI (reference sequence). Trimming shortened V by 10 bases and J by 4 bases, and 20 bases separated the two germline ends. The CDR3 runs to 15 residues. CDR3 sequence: CATYDSPPKYNEQFF. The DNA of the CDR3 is TGTGCCACCTACGACTCCCCCCCGAAATACAATGAGCAGTTCTTC.

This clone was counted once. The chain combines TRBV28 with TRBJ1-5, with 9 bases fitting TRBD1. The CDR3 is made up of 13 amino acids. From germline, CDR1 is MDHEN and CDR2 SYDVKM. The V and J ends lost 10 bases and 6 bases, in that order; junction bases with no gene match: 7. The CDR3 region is CATQDRGSQPQHF. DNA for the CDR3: TGTGCCACTCAGGACAGGGGAAGTCAGCCCCAGCATTTT.

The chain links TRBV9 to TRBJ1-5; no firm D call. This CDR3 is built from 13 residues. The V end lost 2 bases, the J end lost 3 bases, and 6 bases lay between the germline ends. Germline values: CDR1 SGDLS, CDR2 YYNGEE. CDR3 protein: CASSVGTNQPQHF. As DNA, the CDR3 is TGTGCCAGCAGCGTTGGCACCAATCAGCCCCAGCATTTT.

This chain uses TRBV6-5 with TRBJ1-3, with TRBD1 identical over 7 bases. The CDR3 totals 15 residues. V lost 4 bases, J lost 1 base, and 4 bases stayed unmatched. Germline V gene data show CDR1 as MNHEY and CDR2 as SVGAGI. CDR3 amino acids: CASSSEGASGNTIYF. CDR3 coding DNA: TGTGCCAGCAGTTCGGAGGGGGCATCTGGAAACACCATATATTTT.

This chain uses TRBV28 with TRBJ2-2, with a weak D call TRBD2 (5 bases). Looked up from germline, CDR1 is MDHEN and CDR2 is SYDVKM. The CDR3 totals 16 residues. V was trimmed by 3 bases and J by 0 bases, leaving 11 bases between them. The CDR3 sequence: CASSFSGNTNTGELFF. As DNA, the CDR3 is TGTGCCAGCAGTTTCTCGGGGAACACGAACACCGGGGAGCTGTTTTTT. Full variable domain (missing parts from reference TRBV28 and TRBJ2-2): DVKVTQSSRYLVKRTGEKVFLECVQDMDHENMFWYRQDPGLGLRLIYFSYDVKMKEKGDIPEGYSVSREKKERFSLILESASTNQTSMYLCASSFSGNTNTGELFFGEGSRLTVL.

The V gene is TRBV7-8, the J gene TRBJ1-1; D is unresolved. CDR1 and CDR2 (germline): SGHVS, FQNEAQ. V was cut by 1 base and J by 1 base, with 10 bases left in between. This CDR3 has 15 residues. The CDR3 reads CASSLGRQANTEAFF. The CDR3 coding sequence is TGTGCCAGCAGCTTAGGGAGGCAGGCGAACACTGAAGCTTTCTTT.

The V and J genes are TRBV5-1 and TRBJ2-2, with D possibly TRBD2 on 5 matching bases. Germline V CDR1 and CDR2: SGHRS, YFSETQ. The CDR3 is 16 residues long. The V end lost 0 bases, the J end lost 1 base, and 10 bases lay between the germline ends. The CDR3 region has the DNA TGCGCCAGCAGCTTGGCTCAGGCGGGGAACACCGGGGAGCTGTTTTTT. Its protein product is CASSLAQAGNTGELFF.

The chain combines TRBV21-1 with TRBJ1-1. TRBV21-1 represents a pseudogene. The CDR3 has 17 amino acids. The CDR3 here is CASSKVGLNKGYTEAFF. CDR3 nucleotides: TGTGCCAGCAGCAAAGTAGGACTCAATAAAGGTTACACTGAAGCTTTCTTT.

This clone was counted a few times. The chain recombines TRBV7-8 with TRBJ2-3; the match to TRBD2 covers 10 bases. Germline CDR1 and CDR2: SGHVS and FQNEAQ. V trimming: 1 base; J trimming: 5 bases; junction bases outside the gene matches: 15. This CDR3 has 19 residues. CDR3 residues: CASSLGLGVAGGPQDTQYF. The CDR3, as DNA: TGTGCCAGCAGCTTAGGGTTGGGAGTAGCGGGGGGCCCACAAGATACGCAGTATTTT.

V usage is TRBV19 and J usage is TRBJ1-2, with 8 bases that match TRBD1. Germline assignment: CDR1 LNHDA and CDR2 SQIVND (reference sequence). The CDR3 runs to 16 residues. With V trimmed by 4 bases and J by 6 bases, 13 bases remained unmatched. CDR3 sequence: CASSTFDRGMIHGYTF. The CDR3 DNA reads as TGTGCCAGTAGTACCTTCGACAGGGGAATGATTCATGGCTACACCTTC.

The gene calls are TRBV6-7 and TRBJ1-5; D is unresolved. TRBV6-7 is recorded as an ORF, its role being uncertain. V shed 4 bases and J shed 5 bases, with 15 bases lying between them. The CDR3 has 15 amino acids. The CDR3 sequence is CASSSLYLIDQPQHF. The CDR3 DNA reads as TGTGCCAGCAGTTCCTTATACCTTATAGATCAGCCCCAGCATTTT.

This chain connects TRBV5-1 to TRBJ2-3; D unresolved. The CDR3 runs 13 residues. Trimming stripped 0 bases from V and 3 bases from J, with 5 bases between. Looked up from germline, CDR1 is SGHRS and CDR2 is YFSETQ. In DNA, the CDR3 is TGCGCCAGCAGCTTGGCTAGAACAGATACGCAGTATTTT. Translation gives CASSLARTDTQYF.

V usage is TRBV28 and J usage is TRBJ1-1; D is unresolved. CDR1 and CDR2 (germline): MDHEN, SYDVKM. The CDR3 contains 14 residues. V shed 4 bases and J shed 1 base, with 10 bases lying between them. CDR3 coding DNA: TGTGCCAGCAGTTCCTCTGGCAGGAACACTGAAGCTTTCTTT. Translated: CASSSSGRNTEAFF.

The CDR3 DNA reads as TGTGCCAGCTCACCCGACAGGGGCAACTATGGCTACACCTTC. Residues: CASSPDRGNYGYTF. The V and J genes are TRBV18 and TRBJ1-2, with 8 nucleotides matching TRBD1. Germline V gene data show CDR1 as KGHSH and CDR2 as LQKENI. After removal of 3 bases from V and 2 bases from J, the junction contained 2 bases not matched to a gene. This CDR3 has 14 residues. Based on the CDR3 plus reference TRBV18 and TRBJ1-2, the full variable domain is NAGVMQNPRHLVRRRGQEARLRCSPMKGHSHVYWYRQLPEEGLKFMVYLQKENIIDESGMPKERFSAEFPKEGPSILRIQQVVRGDSAAYFCASSPDRGNYGYTFGSGTRLTVV.

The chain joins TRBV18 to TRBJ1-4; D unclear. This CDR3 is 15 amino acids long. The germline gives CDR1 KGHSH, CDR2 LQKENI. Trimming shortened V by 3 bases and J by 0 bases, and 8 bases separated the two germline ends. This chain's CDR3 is CASSPRVATNEKLFF. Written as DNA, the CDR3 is TGTGCCAGCTCACCCCGGGTGGCAACTAATGAAAAACTGTTTTTT.

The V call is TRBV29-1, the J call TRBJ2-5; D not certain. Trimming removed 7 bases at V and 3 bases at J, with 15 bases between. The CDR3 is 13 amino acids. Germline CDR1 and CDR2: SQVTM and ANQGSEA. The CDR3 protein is CSALRHLEETQYF. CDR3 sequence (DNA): TGCAGCGCCCTACGACATTTAGAAGAGACCCAGTACTTC.

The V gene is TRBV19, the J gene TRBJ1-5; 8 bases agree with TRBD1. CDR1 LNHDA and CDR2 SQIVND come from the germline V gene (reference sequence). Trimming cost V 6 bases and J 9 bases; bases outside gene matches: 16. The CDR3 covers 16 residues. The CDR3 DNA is TGTGCCAGTAGCGGTGGGGGGACAGGAGCTTTTGGGCCCCAGCATTTT. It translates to CASSGGGTGAFGPQHF.